This TCR beta chain is from a study of T cells in Graves' hyperthyroidism and ophthalmopathy. Study observations and caveats: Patients with ophthalmopathy were separated from those with stable hyperthyroidism by a 13 V-J model. Most thyroid clonotypes expanded above 0.001 were also detected in blood.

Trimming took 3 bases from V and 7 from J, leaving 15 bases between them. Germline assignment: CDR1 DFQATT and CDR2 SNEGSKA (reference sequence). This CDR3 comprises 14 residues. The TCR beta CDR3 regions underwent amplification using RNA transcripts as the source. TCR CDR3 underwent first-round RT-PCR with the HTBI primer set. TCRdb reprocessed the multiplex PCR reads with MiXCR, giving one entry per CDR3 protein. Here the sample spans fewer than 750,000 distinct CDR3 sequences, 14% to 15% being singletons. PBMCs were derived from about 10 ml fresh peripheral blood. This clonotype was observed many times. Its antigen remains unidentified.

This sequence was found in a woman aged 40 to 50 with Graves' ophthalmopathy. The chain recombines TRBV20-1 with TRBJ2-2; no definite D call. The sample was blood. The CDR3 DNA reads TGCAGTGCTAGGACCGGACGATGGATCGGGGAGCTGTTTTTT. As protein: CSARTGRWIGELFF.